Here is one T cell receptor (beta chain) with its context. Here immunoSEQ multiplex PCR was the method, and the copy in TCRdb shows in-frame clones only, minus some. The sample holds some 140,000 clones, around three quarters seen once. V shed 0 bases and J shed 4 bases, with 9 bases lying between them. The CDR3 covers 14 residues. CDR1 and CDR2 from the germline V gene are SGHDN and FVKESK. This record comes from a study of blood T cell repertoires in COVID-19. About the research overall: Acute and convalescent COVID-19 samples came from the United States, Italy and Spain.

The V call is TRBV14, the J call TRBJ1-1; D unclear. This sequence was found in a human donor in a cohort sampled during active COVID-19. Specimen: peripheral blood. As DNA, the CDR3 is TGTGCCAGCAGCCAAGAAACTCGGGGCACTGAAGCTTTCTTT. Amino acid sequence: CASSQETRGTEAFF.